Shown below are 11 T cell receptor beta chains from a single sample sequenced in a study of T cell responses to AZD1222 COVID-19 vaccine. The method was immunoSEQ multiplex PCR; TCRdb's version includes in-frame clones alone and lacks a portion of them. The sample contains 55,000 to 70,000 clones, about 91% of which appear only once. The sequences come from peripheral blood, collected 28 days after the second AZD1222 dose. All receptors come from an adult who received the AZD1222 COVID-19 vaccine.

The chain joins TRBV6-2 or TRBV6-3 to TRBJ2-3; D perhaps matches TRBD1 (7 bases). Germline lookup yields CDR1 MNHEY and CDR2 SVGEGT. The V gene lost 2 bases and the J gene lost 5 bases, with 14 bases spanning the gap. This CDR3 spans 15 amino acids. The CDR3 protein is CASSYAGQGEDTQYF. The DNA for the CDR3 is TGTGCCAGCAGTTACGCGGGGCAGGGGGAAGATACGCAGTATTTT.

The chain is built from TRBV28 and TRBJ2-5; D may be TRBD2 (6 bases). With 3 bases removed from V and 5 bases from J, the gap between germline ends came to 10 bases. The CDR3 is made up of 13 amino acids. CDR1 and CDR2 from the germline V gene are MDHEN and SYDVKM. CDR3 amino acids: CASSLASVETQYF. Here the CDR3 DNA reads TGTGCCAGCAGTTTGGCTAGCGTGGAGACCCAGTACTTC.

This rearrangement joins TRBV27 to TRBJ1-1, with a possible D match to TRBD1 (6 bases). CDR1 is MNHEY, CDR2 SMNVEV, per germline (reference sequence). The ends were cut back, 0 bases at V and 7 bases at J, with 18 bases in the middle. This CDR3 comprises 16 residues. The CDR3 DNA reads TGTGCCAGCAGTTTATCCCCCGACAGGCTAGTACTTGAAGCTTTCTTT. Amino acid sequence: CASSLSPDRLVLEAFF.

This rearrangement joins TRBV6-4 to TRBJ1-1, with D possibly TRBD1 on 6 matching bases. Germline-derived CDR1 and CDR2 are MRHNA and SNTAGT. The CDR3 covers 15 residues. Trimming took off 6 bases at V and 7 bases at J, with 21 bases between the two ends. The DNA for the CDR3 is TGTGCCAGCAGCCAAGAACAGGGTTGGGGAGGTGAAGCTTTCTTT. Residues: CASSQEQGWGGEAFF.

This chain joins TRBV7-2 and TRBJ1-3, with D possibly matching TRBD1 (6 bases). The CDR3 covers 14 residues. Trimming shortened V by 2 bases and J by 2 bases, and 7 bases separated the two germline ends. CDR1 SGHTA and CDR2 FQGNSA come from the germline V gene. In DNA, the CDR3 is TGTGCCAGCAGCTTATCAGGGGCTGGAAACACCATATATTTT. It codes for CASSLSGAGNTIYF.

V usage is TRBV9 and J usage is TRBJ2-3; 8 bases map to TRBD1. The CDR3 runs to 15 residues. With 3 bases clipped from V and 1 base from J, the junction kept 4 bases outside the gene matches. Germline CDR1 and CDR2: SGDLS and YYNGEE. CDR3 sequence: CASSGPGQGTDTQYF. As DNA, the CDR3 is TGTGCCAGCAGCGGACCGGGACAGGGCACAGATACGCAGTATTTT.

V is TRBV5-1 and J is TRBJ2-2, with D unresolved. V lost 2 bases to trimming and J lost 5 bases, with 7 bases between them. The CDR3 runs to 13 residues. CDR1 is SGHRS, CDR2 YFSETQ, per germline. CDR3 loop: CASSFGLTGELFF. The DNA of the CDR3 is TGCGCCAGCAGCTTCGGGTTAACCGGGGAGCTGTTTTTT. The full variable domain, completed using reference TRBV5-1 and TRBJ2-2, is KAGVTQTPRYLIKTRGQQVTLSCSPISGHRSVSWYQQTPGQGLQFLFEYFSETQRNKGNFPGRFSGRQFSNSRSEMNVSTLELGDSALYLCASSFGLTGELFFGEGSRLTVL.

The CDR3 nucleotides are TGCGCCAGCAGCTTAAGGGCGGCTAATGAAAAACTGTTTTTT. It codes for CASSLRAANEKLFF. The chain has TRBV5-1 and TRBJ1-4; no firm D call. The ends were cut back, 2 bases at V and 3 bases at J, with 8 bases in the middle. Germline V CDR1 and CDR2: SGHRS, YFSETQ. This CDR3 is 14 amino acids long.

The chain is built from TRBV10-3 and TRBJ2-7, with unresolved D. V was clipped by 0 bases and J by 3 bases, with 12 bases between them. The CDR3 totals 15 residues. The V gene's germline CDR1 is ENHRY and CDR2 SYGVKD. The CDR3 DNA reads as TGTGCCATCAGTGAGTCGTTAGAGACAAACTACGAGCAGTACTTC. This gives the protein CAISESLETNYEQYF.

V and J are TRBV4-1 and TRBJ2-1; D remains ambiguous. The CDR3 sequence is 17 residues long. V gave up 0 bases and J gave up 3 bases, with 15 bases separating them. CDR1 is MGHRA and CDR2 is YSYEKL in the germline V gene. The CDR3 loop reads CASSQDPGRVGYNEQFF. CDR3 nucleotide sequence: TGCGCCAGCAGCCAAGATCCCGGACGAGTGGGCTACAATGAGCAGTTCTTC.

The chain combines TRBV10-1 with TRBJ1-1, with D tentatively TRBD1 (6 bases). The V end lost 5 bases, the J end lost 1 base, and 8 bases lay between the germline ends. CDR1 and CDR2 (germline): WNHNN, SYGVQD (reference sequence). This CDR3 comprises 13 residues. The CDR3 coding sequence is TGCGCCAGCAGTCTGGACAGGAACACTGAAGCTTTCTTT. It codes for CASSLDRNTEAFF.